This T cell receptor (beta chain) is drawn from a study of T cell responses to AZD1222 COVID-19 vaccine. About this clone itself: What it recognizes is unknown.

Findings of the study overall: Donors in the cohort were predominantly white British and more often female, and clonal diversity was possibly underestimated. A rise in Spike-specific TCR breadth and depth followed two AZD1222 doses.

The V end lost 4 bases, the J end lost 2 bases, and 8 bases lay between the germline ends. The CDR3 is made up of 13 amino acids. Per germline, CDR1 LNHDA and CDR2 SQIVND (reference sequence). This table comes from immunoSEQ multiplex PCR, and its TCRdb copy is limited to in-frame clones, with some not included. Of 98,000 or so clones in the sample, approximately 91% were seen once. The source material was peripheral blood, sampled 28 days after the second AZD1222 dose. The sequence derives from an adult who received the AZD1222 COVID-19 vaccine. The chain carries TRBV19 and TRBJ2-5; D remains ambiguous. Here the CDR3 reads CASSTDRQETQYF. DNA of the CDR3: TGTGCCAGTAGTACGGATCGGCAAGAGACCCAGTACTTC.